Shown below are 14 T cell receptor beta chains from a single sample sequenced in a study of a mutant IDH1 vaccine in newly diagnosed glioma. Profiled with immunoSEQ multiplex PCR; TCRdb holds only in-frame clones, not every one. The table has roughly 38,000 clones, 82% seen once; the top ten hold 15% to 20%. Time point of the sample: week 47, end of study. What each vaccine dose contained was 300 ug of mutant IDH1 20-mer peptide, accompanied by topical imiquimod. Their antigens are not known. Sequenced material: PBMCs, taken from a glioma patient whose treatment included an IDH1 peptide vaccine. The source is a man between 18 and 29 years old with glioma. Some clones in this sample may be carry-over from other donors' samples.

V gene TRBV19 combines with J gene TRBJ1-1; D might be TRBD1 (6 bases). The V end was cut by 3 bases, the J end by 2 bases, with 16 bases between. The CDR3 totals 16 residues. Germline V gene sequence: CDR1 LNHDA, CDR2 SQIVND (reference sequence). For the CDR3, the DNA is TGTGCCAGTAGTATCACCACATGGGGGCTTAACACTGAAGCTTTCTTT. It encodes CASSITTWGLNTEAFF.

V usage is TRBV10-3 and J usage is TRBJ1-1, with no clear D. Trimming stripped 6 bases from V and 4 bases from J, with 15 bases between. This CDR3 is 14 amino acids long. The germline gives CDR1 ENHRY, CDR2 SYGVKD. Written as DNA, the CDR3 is TGTGCCATCAGCGGTGAATCATGGGGCACTGAAGCTTTCTTT. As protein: CAISGESWGTEAFF.

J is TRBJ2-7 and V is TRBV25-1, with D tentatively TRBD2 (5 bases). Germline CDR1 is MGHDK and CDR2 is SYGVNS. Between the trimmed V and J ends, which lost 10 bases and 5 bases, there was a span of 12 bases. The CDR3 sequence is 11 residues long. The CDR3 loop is CATSIGNEQYF. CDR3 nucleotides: TGTGCCACCTCCATCGGGAACGAGCAGTACTTC.

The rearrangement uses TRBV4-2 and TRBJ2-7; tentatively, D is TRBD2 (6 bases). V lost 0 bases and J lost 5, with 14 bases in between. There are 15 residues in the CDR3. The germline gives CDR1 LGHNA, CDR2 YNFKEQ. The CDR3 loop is CASSQDRGGADEQYF. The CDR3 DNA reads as TGTGCCAGCAGCCAAGATCGCGGCGGGGCGGACGAGCAGTACTTC.

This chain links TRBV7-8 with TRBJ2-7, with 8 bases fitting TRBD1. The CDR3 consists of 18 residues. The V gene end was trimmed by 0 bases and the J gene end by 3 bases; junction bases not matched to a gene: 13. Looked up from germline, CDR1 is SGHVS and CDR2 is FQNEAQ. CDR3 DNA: TGTGCCAGCAGCTTAGCTAGCCAGGGGGCCAAATTTTACTACGAGCAGTACTTC. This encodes CASSLASQGAKFYYEQYF.

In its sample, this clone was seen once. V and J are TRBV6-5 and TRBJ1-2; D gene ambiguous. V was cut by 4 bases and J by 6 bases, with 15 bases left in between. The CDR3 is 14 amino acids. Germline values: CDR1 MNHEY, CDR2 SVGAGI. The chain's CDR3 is CASSWAQSSNGYTF. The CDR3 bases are TGTGCCAGCAGTTGGGCACAGTCGAGCAATGGCTACACCTTC.

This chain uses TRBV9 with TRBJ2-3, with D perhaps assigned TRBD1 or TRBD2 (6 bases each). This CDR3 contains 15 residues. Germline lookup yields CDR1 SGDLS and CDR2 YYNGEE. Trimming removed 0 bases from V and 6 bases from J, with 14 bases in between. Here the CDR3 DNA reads TGTGCCAGCAGCGTAGGTGGGGGGCGGTCTGATACGCAGTATTTT. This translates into CASSVGGGRSDTQYF.

The CDR3 DNA reads as TGCGCCAGCAGCCAAAAGGGAACAGGGGCGAACACTGAAGCTTTCTTT. It translates to CASSQKGTGANTEAFF. The genes are TRBV4-1 and TRBJ1-1, with 7 bases matching TRBD1. The trim removed 2 bases at V and 1 base at J, leaving 7 bases unmatched. CDR3 length equals 16 residues. Per germline, CDR1 MGHRA and CDR2 YSYEKL.

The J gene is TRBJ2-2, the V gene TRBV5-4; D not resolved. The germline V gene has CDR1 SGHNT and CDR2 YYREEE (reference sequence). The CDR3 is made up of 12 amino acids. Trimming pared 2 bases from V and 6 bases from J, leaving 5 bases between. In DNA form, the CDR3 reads TGTGCCAGCAGCTTTAATGCCGGGGAGCTGTTTTTT. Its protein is CASSFNAGELFF. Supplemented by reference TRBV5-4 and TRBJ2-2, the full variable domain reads ETGVTQSPTHLIKTRGQQVTLRCSSQSGHNTVSWYQQALGQGPQFIFQYYREEENGRGNFPPRFSGLQFPNYSSELNVNALELDDSALYLCASSFNAGELFFGEGSRLTVL.

The CDR3 spells CASRGDGLGEQYF. CDR3 DNA sequence: TGTGCCAGCAGGGGGGATGGCCTGGGCGAGCAGTACTTC. The J gene is TRBJ2-7, the V gene TRBV2; D is perhaps TRBD1 or TRBD2 (5 bases each). This CDR3 contains 13 residues. V lost 6 bases and J 6 bases, leaving 15 bases between the germline ends. Germline CDR1 SNHLY, CDR2 FYNNEI.

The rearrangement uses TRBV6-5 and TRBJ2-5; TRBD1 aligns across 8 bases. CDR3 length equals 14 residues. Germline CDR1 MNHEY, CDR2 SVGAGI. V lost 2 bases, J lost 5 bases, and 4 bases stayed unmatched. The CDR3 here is CASSYSRGPETQYF. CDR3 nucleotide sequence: TGTGCCAGCAGTTACAGCAGGGGGCCGGAGACCCAGTACTTC.

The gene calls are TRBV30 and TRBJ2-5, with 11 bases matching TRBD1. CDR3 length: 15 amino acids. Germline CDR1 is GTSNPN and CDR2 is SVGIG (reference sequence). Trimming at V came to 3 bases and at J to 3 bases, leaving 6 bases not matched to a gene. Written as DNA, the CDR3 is TGTGCCTGGAGCCCCGGGACAGGGGGGAAAGAGACCCAGTACTTC. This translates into CAWSPGTGGKETQYF.

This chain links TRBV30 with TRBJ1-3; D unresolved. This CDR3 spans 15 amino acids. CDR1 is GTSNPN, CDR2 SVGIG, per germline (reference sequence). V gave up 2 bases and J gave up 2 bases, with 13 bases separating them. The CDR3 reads CAWSSEPRAGNTIYF. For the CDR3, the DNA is TGTGCCTGGAGTAGCGAACCCAGAGCTGGAAACACCATATATTTT.

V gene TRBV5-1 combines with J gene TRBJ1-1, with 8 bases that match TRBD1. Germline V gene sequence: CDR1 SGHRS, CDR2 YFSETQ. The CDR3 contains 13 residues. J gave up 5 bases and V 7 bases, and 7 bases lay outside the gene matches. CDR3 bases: TGCGCCAGCCGCAATACAGGGGGAACTGAAGCTTTCTTT. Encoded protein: CASRNTGGTEAFF.